Following are 26 T cell receptor beta chains from one sample sequenced in a study of shared clonotypes between healthy human individuals. The protocol was immunoSEQ multiplex PCR, while the TCRdb copy is restricted to in-frame clones and leaves out a portion. The sample yields some 630,000 clones, around 96% seen once. Naive-designated CD8 cells lacked CD45RO, were positively enriched for CCR7, and omitted terminally differentiated effector memory CD45RA+ cells. Sequencing input: naive CD8+ T cells sorted from blood. Every receptor here comes from a woman aged 30 to 39 in good health.

V usage is TRBV28 and J usage is TRBJ1-2; D is unclear. Germline CDR1 and CDR2: MDHEN and SYDVKM. CDR3 length: 14 amino acids. With 5 bases removed from V and 4 bases from J, the gap between germline ends came to 14 bases. CDR3 sequence reads: CASSTWEGGYGYTF. CDR3 bases: TGTGCCAGCAGTACCTGGGAGGGAGGCTATGGCTACACCTTC.

The rearrangement joins TRBV5-4 to TRBJ2-1; TRBD2 agrees at 8 bases. Per germline, CDR1 SGHNT and CDR2 YYREEE (reference sequence). CDR3 size: 15 residues. The V segment lost 2 bases and the J segment 7 bases; nucleotides outside the gene matches: 8. Here the CDR3 reads CASSFGRGGRNEQFF. DNA of the CDR3: TGTGCCAGCAGCTTTGGCCGGGGGGGCCGTAATGAGCAGTTCTTC.

The chain links TRBV6-9 to TRBJ2-2; no clear D. Trimming removed 1 base at V and 8 bases at J, with 11 bases between. CDR1 is MNHGY and CDR2 is SVAAGI in the germline V gene. This CDR3 region has 14 residues. The CDR3, as DNA: TGTGCCAGCAGTTATTTTCAGAGCCCGGGGGAGCTGTTTTTT. It is translated as CASSYFQSPGELFF.

The chain recombines TRBV9 with TRBJ2-7, with unresolved D. Germline V gene data show CDR1 as SGDLS and CDR2 as YYNGEE. This CDR3 has 15 residues. V was clipped by 4 bases and J by 5 bases, with 19 bases between them. CDR3 in amino acids: CASSPPSAGWDEQYF. The CDR3 DNA sequence: TGTGCCAGCAGCCCACCTTCCGCTGGGTGGGACGAGCAGTACTTC.

The chain is built from TRBV18 and TRBJ2-2, with 7 bases fitting TRBD1. The CDR3 consists of 15 residues. V dropped 4 bases and J dropped 7; count of bases not matched to a gene: 9. Germline V gene lookup returns CDR1 KGHSH and CDR2 LQKENI. CDR3 region: CASSQGTAPGGELFF. CDR3 coding DNA: TGTGCCAGCTCACAGGGGACAGCTCCCGGCGGGGAGCTGTTTTTT.

The V call is TRBV27, the J call TRBJ2-7, with 8 nucleotides matching TRBD2. V dropped 7 bases and J dropped 7; count of bases not matched to a gene: 9. This CDR3 has 13 amino acids. CDR1 MNHEY and CDR2 SMNVEV come from the germline V gene (reference sequence). The CDR3 sequence: CASTQAGAGEQYF. The DNA for the CDR3 is TGTGCCAGCACCCAAGCGGGAGCAGGGGAGCAGTACTTC.

The rearrangement links TRBV7-9 to TRBJ2-7, with D tentatively TRBD2 (6 bases). CDR1 and CDR2 (germline): SEHNR, FQNEAQ (reference sequence). With 1 base removed from V and 2 bases from J, the gap between germline ends came to 12 bases. The CDR3 loop spans 15 amino acids. As DNA, the CDR3 is TGTGCCAGCAGCTTAGGGGGGGAAGGCACCTACGAGCAGTACTTC. It yields the protein CASSLGGEGTYEQYF.

This chain links TRBV27 with TRBJ2-2, with 11 nucleotides matching TRBD1. Germline lookup yields CDR1 MNHEY and CDR2 SMNVEV (reference sequence). After removal of 4 bases from V and 7 bases from J, the junction contained 5 bases not matched to a gene. The CDR3 consists of 15 residues. The CDR3 DNA sequence: TGTGCCAGCAGTTCCGGACAGGGGGCGCTCGGGGAGCTGTTTTTT. It is translated as CASSSGQGALGELFF.

CDR3 protein: CASSPTASYEQYF. The CDR3 DNA is TGTGCCAGCAGCCCGACGGCGTCCTACGAGCAGTACTTC. The chain links TRBV7-9 to TRBJ2-7; D is unresolved. Germline-derived CDR1 and CDR2 are SEHNR and FQNEAQ (reference sequence). Trimming shortened V by 5 bases and J by 1 base, and 9 bases separated the two germline ends. This CDR3 is 13 amino acids long.

V and J are TRBV25-1 and TRBJ1-3; D remains ambiguous. This CDR3 has 14 residues. V was cut by 6 bases and J by 0 bases, with 9 bases left in between. The germline gives CDR1 MGHDK, CDR2 SYGVNS. The DNA for the CDR3 is TGTGCCAGCAGACCCGGAACCTCTGGAAACACCATATATTTT. Amino acid sequence: CASRPGTSGNTIYF. Looking up the rest from reference TRBV25-1 and TRBJ1-3 gives the full variable domain: EADIYQTPRYLVIGTGKKITLECSQTMGHDKMYWYQQDPGMELHLIHYSYGVNSTEKGDLSSESTVSRIRTEHFPLTLESARPSHTSQYLCASRPGTSGNTIYFGEGSWLTVV.

This chain links TRBV28 with TRBJ2-5, with D unresolved. With 3 bases removed from V and 4 bases from J, the gap between germline ends came to 9 bases. This CDR3 spans 13 amino acids. Germline V lookup: CDR1 MDHEN, CDR2 SYDVKM. CDR3 coding DNA: TGTGCCAGCAGTTTCTCGGTCGGAGAGACCCAGTACTTC. This encodes CASSFSVGETQYF.

This chain links TRBV27 with TRBJ2-7; 9 bases are a match to TRBD2. The V gene end was trimmed by 5 bases and the J gene end by 2 bases; junction bases not matched to a gene: 10. The CDR3 spans 16 residues. Looked up from germline, CDR1 is MNHEY and CDR2 is SMNVEV (reference sequence). The CDR3 coding sequence is TGTGCCAGCAGTGCCTCTAGCGGGGAAGAAACCTACGAGCAGTACTTC. Its protein product is CASSASSGEETYEQYF.

The chain has TRBV10-3 and TRBJ1-2, with D perhaps TRBD1 (5 bases). Trimming cost V 11 bases and J 2 bases, with 15 bases left between them. The germline CDR1 and CDR2 sequences are ENHRY and SYGVKD. The length of the CDR3 is 13 residues. The CDR3 region is CAFRDSKNYGYTF. The CDR3 DNA sequence: TGTGCCTTCCGGGACTCTAAAAACTATGGCTACACCTTC.

The J gene is TRBJ2-7, the V gene TRBV9; 9 bases fit TRBD1. The CDR3 runs 15 residues. V shed 3 bases, J shed 2 bases, and the junction held 6 bases outside the gene matches. Looked up from germline, CDR1 is SGDLS and CDR2 is YYNGEE. CDR3 sequence reads: CASSAGTGPAYEQYF. The DNA for the CDR3 is TGTGCCAGCAGCGCGGGGACAGGGCCTGCCTACGAGCAGTACTTC.

This chain links TRBV9 with TRBJ2-7, with D uncertain. Trimming left V 0 bases short and J 1 base short, with 8 bases between. The CDR3 is made up of 14 amino acids. Germline-derived CDR1 and CDR2 are SGDLS and YYNGEE. DNA for the CDR3: TGTGCCAGCAGCGTAGCCGATTATTCCTACGAGCAGTACTTC. It is translated as CASSVADYSYEQYF.

Here the CDR3 DNA reads TGTGCCAGCAGCTCCACCGGGCGGGATGAGCAGTTCTTC. Translation gives CASSSTGRDEQFF. The V gene is TRBV11-2, the J gene TRBJ2-1; tentatively, D is TRBD2 (5 bases). There are 13 residues in the CDR3. From germline, CDR1 is SGHAT and CDR2 FQNNGV. V gave up 4 bases and J gave up 8 bases, with 12 bases separating them.

Only one count was recorded for this clone. The chain is built from TRBV19 and TRBJ2-7, with 7 bases aligning to TRBD1. Germline loops: CDR1 LNHDA, CDR2 SQIVND (reference sequence). V shed 6 bases, J shed 3 bases, and the junction held 11 bases outside the gene matches. CDR3 size: 15 residues. The CDR3: CASRDRSGPNYEQYF. The CDR3 nucleotides are TGTGCCAGTAGGGACAGGAGTGGCCCCAACTACGAGCAGTACTTC. Drawing the rest from reference TRBV19 and TRBJ2-7, the complete variable domain is DGGITQSPKYLFRKEGQNVTLSCEQNLNHDAMYWYRQDPGQGLRLIYYSQIVNDFQKGDIAEGYSVSREKKESFPLTVTSAQKNPTAFYLCASRDRSGPNYEQYFGPGTRLTVT.

V gene TRBV7-9 combines with J gene TRBJ1-1; 7 bases are shared with TRBD1. Germline lookup yields CDR1 SEHNR and CDR2 FQNEAQ (reference sequence). This CDR3 has 12 residues. Trimming at V came to 5 bases and at J to 7 bases, leaving 4 bases not matched to a gene. This CDR3 is CASSRTGFEAFF. Written as DNA, the CDR3 is TGTGCCAGCAGCCGGACAGGCTTTGAAGCTTTCTTT.

The chain carries TRBV28 and TRBJ2-1; D gene unclear. The germline CDR1 and CDR2 sequences are MDHEN and SYDVKM. V was pared by 7 bases and J by 7 bases, with 11 bases between. This CDR3 is 12 amino acids long. CDR3 protein: CASITTENEQFF. Here the CDR3 DNA reads TGTGCCAGCATTACGACCGAGAATGAGCAGTTCTTC.

On this clone itself: This sample includes further DNA sequences coding for the same CDR3. The rearrangement uses TRBV27 and TRBJ1-5, with TRBD1 as a possible D gene (6 bases). V was cut by 2 bases and J by 4 bases, with 6 bases left in between. Germline loops: CDR1 MNHEY, CDR2 SMNVEV (reference sequence). CDR3 length equals 13 residues. The CDR3 is CASSLDRNQPQHF. DNA of the CDR3: TGTGCCAGCAGTTTAGACAGGAATCAGCCCCAGCATTTT.

The rearrangement joins TRBV28 to TRBJ2-7; D unclear. The V gene's germline CDR1 is MDHEN and CDR2 SYDVKM. The CDR3 consists of 11 residues. V shed 7 bases and J shed 5 bases, with 9 bases lying between them. The CDR3 protein is CASTLGNEQYF. In DNA form, the CDR3 reads TGTGCCAGCACCCTAGGGAACGAGCAGTACTTC.

V and J are TRBV5-1 and TRBJ1-1, with no clear D. Germline-derived CDR1 and CDR2 are SGHRS and YFSETQ. The length of the CDR3 is 14 residues. V gave up 4 bases and J gave up 0 bases, with 10 bases separating them. This CDR3 reads CASSPESLNTEAFF. The CDR3 coding sequence is TGCGCCAGCAGCCCGGAGAGTCTGAACACTGAAGCTTTCTTT. The variable domain in full, completed from reference TRBV5-1 and TRBJ1-1, reads KAGVTQTPRYLIKTRGQQVTLSCSPISGHRSVSWYQQTPGQGLQFLFEYFSETQRNKGNFPGRFSGRQFSNSRSEMNVSTLELGDSALYLCASSPESLNTEAFFGQGTRLTVV.

Regarding this clone: A read error may account for a junction end that differs from germline. The rearrangement uses TRBV13 and TRBJ1-1, with TRBD1 matching over 9 bases. The germline V gene encodes CDR1 PRHDT and CDR2 FYEKMQ (reference sequence). The CDR3 contains 15 residues. This CDR3 reads CASSLAGQGYSEAFF. The CDR3 region has the DNA TGTGCCAGCAGTTTAGCAGGACAGGGGTACTCTGAAGCTTTCTTT.

This rearrangement joins TRBV9 to TRBJ2-7; tentative D call: TRBD1 (6 bases). V lost 0 bases, J lost 3 bases, and 13 bases lay in between. This CDR3 comprises 15 residues. Germline V gene lookup returns CDR1 SGDLS and CDR2 YYNGEE. In nucleotides, the CDR3 is TGTGCCAGCAGCGTAGGACAGGAAAGTAACTACGAGCAGTACTTC. It yields the protein CASSVGQESNYEQYF. The variable domain in full, completed from reference TRBV9 and TRBJ2-7, reads DSGVTQTPKHLITATGQRVTLRCSPRSGDLSVYWYQQSLDQGLQFLIQYYNGEERAKGNILERFSAQQFPDLHSELNLSSLELGDSALYFCASSVGQESNYEQYFGPGTRLTVT.

The rearrangement uses TRBV18 and TRBJ2-3; 11 positions match TRBD2. V dropped 5 bases and J dropped 3; count of bases not matched to a gene: 7. Germline values: CDR1 KGHSH, CDR2 LQKENI. CDR3 length equals 16 residues. The CDR3 nucleotides read TGTGCCAGCTCATCAGTAGCGGGAGGGCCAACAGATACGCAGTATTTT. Protein sequence: CASSSVAGGPTDTQYF.

V and J are TRBV9 and TRBJ2-7; D remains unclear. CDR3 length equals 13 residues. Per germline, CDR1 SGDLS and CDR2 YYNGEE. V was pared by 0 bases and J by 3 bases, with 7 bases between. DNA of the CDR3: TGTGCCAGCAGCGTAGCGGATTACTACGAGCAGTACTTC. This encodes CASSVADYYEQYF. Full variable domain (outside the CDR3, taken from reference TRBV9 and TRBJ2-7): DSGVTQTPKHLITATGQRVTLRCSPRSGDLSVYWYQQSLDQGLQFLIQYYNGEERAKGNILERFSAQQFPDLHSELNLSSLELGDSALYFCASSVADYYEQYFGPGTRLTVT.